Detailed here is one TCR beta chain. Its specificity is not known. Per individual sample, eight separate reactions were used to make cDNA. TCRdb re-called the 5' RACE reads, yielding one record per CDR3 amino acid sequence without DNA. The data show over 200,000 distinct CDR3 sequences, and the top ten clones hold roughly 1.5%. These data come from a study of monozygotic twins with inflammatory bowel disease. General study findings and limits: No detectable difference in repertoire similarity separated concordant from discordant twins, possibly as a result of limited power. Among IBD patients, TCRbeta diversity (inverse Simpson) was lower than in healthy co-twins. Compared with healthy twins, IBD patients shared fewer clonotypes with others, especially with disease activity.

There are 14 residues in the CDR3. Sequenced sample: blood. The rearrangement joins TRBV12-3 or TRBV12-4 to TRBJ1-2. The source is a human donor with ulcerative colitis or Crohn's disease, or a healthy co-twin of an affected twin (not recorded which). The CDR3 loop reads CASSPREANYGYTF.